A single T cell receptor (beta chain) is shown here with its context. The data were obtained in a study of T cell responses to AZD1222 COVID-19 vaccine. TCRdb's copy holds only in-frame clones and misses some; the assay was immunoSEQ multiplex PCR. The sample has 140,000 to 150,000 clones; around 91% are singletons. CDR1 and CDR2 from the germline V gene are LGHNA and YNFKEQ. The V segment lost 6 bases and the J segment 4 bases; nucleotides outside the gene matches: 13. The CDR3 covers 17 residues. The sequencing here drew on peripheral blood, taken on day 0 of AZD1222 vaccination. This sequence originates from an adult in good health. This sequence joins TRBV4-2 and TRBJ1-2; 11 nucleotides agree with TRBD1. CDR3 DNA sequence: TGTGCCAGCAGTGCCCGGGACAGGGGGACTACCGCCTATGGCTACACCTTC. Translated, it gives CASSARDRGTTAYGYTF.